This T cell receptor beta chain was found in a study of blood T cell repertoires in COVID-19. Study information: Researchers got acute and convalescent COVID-19 samples from the United States, Italy and Spain.

Which cohort a participant joined came from the clinical history participants gave. This CDR3 is built from 17 residues. With 5 bases removed from V and 7 bases from J, the gap between germline ends came to 23 bases. Germline CDR1 reads MNHEY; CDR2 reads SVGEGT. The authors' processing: Reference gene primer amplification gave estimated nucleated cell counts. Here immunoSEQ multiplex PCR was the method, and the copy in TCRdb shows in-frame clones only, minus some. V and J calls and clone size follow that table, whereas D and trimming were derived from the DNA. The table has some 180,000 clones, 70% to 85% seen once.

The sequenced sample was PBMCs or T cells enriched from blood (not recorded which). The genes are TRBV6-2 or TRBV6-3 and TRBJ1-4; weak D call: TRBD1 (6 bases). The clonotype comes from a woman aged 55-75 years with acute COVID-19. The CDR3 sequence is CASSLHRTGRGPEKLFF. Here the CDR3 DNA reads TGTGCCAGCAGTCTTCACAGAACAGGGAGGGGACCTGAAAAACTGTTTTTT.